This T cell receptor beta chain was sequenced for a study of T cells after yellow fever vaccination. Of note for this clonotype: Its antigen is undetermined. The germline gene is not matched at one end of the junction; a read error may be the cause.

A process of 5'RACE template switching, which added a universal primer site and UMIs, was used to make TCR cDNA. TCRdb re-called the 5' RACE reads through MiXCR, storing one row per CDR3 protein. The sample comprises a few hundred thousand distinct CDR3 sequences, over 5% of which are singletons, and over 14% rests with the top ten. CDR1 LGHNA and CDR2 YSLEER come from the germline V gene. CDR3 length: 14 amino acids. Notes on the study in general: Some clonotypes were seen in both the CD4 and the CD8 compartments. These made up a small share and likely arose from convergent recombination. Post-booster reappearance was seen for most primary-vaccination clones (96% CD4, about 88% CD8).

The chain carries TRBV4-3 and TRBJ2-2; D is ambiguous. The sequencing used PBMCs, collected 5 days after the yellow fever booster vaccination. The receptor was isolated from a man aged 30 to 39 who received the YFV17D yellow fever vaccine. CDR3 in DNA: TGCGCCAGCAGCCAAGACACGAAAACCGGGGAGCTGTTTTTT. Protein sequence: CASSQDTKTGELFF.